The source of this T cell receptor beta chain is a study of CD8+ T cells in alopecia areata. Broader study findings: An increase in clonality over normal scalp was evident in lesional scalp, especially alopecia totalis/universalis. Scalp repertoires also include resident alphabeta T cells from normal skin. How baseline CD8+ expansion relates to response remains uncertain (there was one nonresponder).

Treatment noted: oral pan-JAK inhibitor, 5-10 mg twice daily. Both peripheral blood and punch biopsies of lesional scalp skin were obtained from patients who had alopecia areata. This clone was observed many times. Antigen specificity is unknown. cDNA serving as the sequencing template came from extracted, reverse transcribed RNA. Clones were read by immunoSEQ multiplex PCR, and TCRdb kept only the in-frame ones, dropping some. The sample shows roughly 220,000 clones, approximately 72% of them seen only once. The sequence was collected from a human donor with alopecia areata. The source was CD4+ T cells sorted from blood, collected around week 44, from a patient treated with tofacitinib.

The CDR3: CASRRLSTGMTEAFF. Here the CDR3 DNA reads TGCGCCAGCAGACGACTCTCGACAGGAATGACTGAAGCTTTCTTT. V is TRBV4-3 and J is TRBJ1-1; TRBD1 is a possible D gene (6 bases). V lost 6 bases and J 5 bases, leaving 19 bases between the germline ends. Per the germline V gene, CDR1 is LGHNA and CDR2 is YSLEER. CDR3 length: 15 residues.